This T cell receptor (beta chain) was captured in a study of early stage breast cancer tumors. Study-level background: ER+/PR+/HER2- status applied to about 70% of the 16 invasive breast tumors. Around 9.6-fold was the mean read coverage per sample. Study results and limitations: Tumors had roughly 2.4-fold higher T cell density and higher clonality than adjacent normal breast tissue.

Clones were sequenced by immunoSEQ multiplex PCR, and TCRdb holds only the in-frame ones, with some missing. The sample has 45,000 to 50,000 clones; about 80% are singletons. This CDR3 has 14 residues. Germline V gene lookup returns CDR1 MNHEY and CDR2 SMNVEV (reference sequence). V lost 2 bases to trimming and J lost 4 bases, with 12 bases between them. This clone was detected only a few times. Its antigen is unidentified. Sequencing was carried out using blood. This clonotype was obtained from a person in their fifties with breast cancer. The chain employs TRBV27 and TRBJ2-7; TRBD2 is a possible D gene (6 bases). The CDR3 loop reads CASSLAGLWYEQYF. The CDR3 DNA follows: TGTGCCAGCAGTTTAGCGGGACTGTGGTACGAGCAGTACTTC.